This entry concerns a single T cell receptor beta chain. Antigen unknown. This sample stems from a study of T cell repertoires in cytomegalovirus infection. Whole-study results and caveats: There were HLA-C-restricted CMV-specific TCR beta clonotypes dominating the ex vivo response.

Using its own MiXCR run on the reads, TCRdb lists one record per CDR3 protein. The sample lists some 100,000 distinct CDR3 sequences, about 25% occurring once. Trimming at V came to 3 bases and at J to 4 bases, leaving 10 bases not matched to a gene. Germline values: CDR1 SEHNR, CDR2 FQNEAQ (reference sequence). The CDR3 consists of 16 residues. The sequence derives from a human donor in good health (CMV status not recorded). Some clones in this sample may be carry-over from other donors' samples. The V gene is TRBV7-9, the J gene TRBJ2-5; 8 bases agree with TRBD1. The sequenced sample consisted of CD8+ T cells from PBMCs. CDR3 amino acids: CASSLGTKDRVETQYF. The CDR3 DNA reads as TGTGCCAGCAGCTTGGGGACAAAGGACAGGGTAGAGACCCAGTACTTC.